This TCR beta chain is from a study of blood T cell repertoires in COVID-19. Overall study: Sample material is recorded as cDNA or gDNA derived from T cells, B-cell-depleted T cells, or PBMCs.

Each participant's cohort was designated according to participant-reported clinical history. Germline V gene data show CDR1 as MNHEY and CDR2 as SMNVEV (reference sequence). Trimming removed 2 bases at V and 6 bases at J, with 11 bases between. This CDR3 is 13 amino acids long. Sequenced by immunoSEQ multiplex PCR; TCRdb stores in-frame clones only, minus some. The data contain approximately 250,000 clones, more than 85% of them singletons. Sequenced material: PBMCs or T cells enriched from blood (not recorded which). The rearrangement joins TRBV27 to TRBJ2-7; the D gene is possibly TRBD2 (6 bases). The sequence was collected from a man aged 40-49 years who had been exposed to COVID-19. The CDR3 sequence is CASSLRLVTEQYF. Written as DNA, the CDR3 is TGTGCCAGCAGTTTACGACTAGTAACCGAGCAGTACTTC.